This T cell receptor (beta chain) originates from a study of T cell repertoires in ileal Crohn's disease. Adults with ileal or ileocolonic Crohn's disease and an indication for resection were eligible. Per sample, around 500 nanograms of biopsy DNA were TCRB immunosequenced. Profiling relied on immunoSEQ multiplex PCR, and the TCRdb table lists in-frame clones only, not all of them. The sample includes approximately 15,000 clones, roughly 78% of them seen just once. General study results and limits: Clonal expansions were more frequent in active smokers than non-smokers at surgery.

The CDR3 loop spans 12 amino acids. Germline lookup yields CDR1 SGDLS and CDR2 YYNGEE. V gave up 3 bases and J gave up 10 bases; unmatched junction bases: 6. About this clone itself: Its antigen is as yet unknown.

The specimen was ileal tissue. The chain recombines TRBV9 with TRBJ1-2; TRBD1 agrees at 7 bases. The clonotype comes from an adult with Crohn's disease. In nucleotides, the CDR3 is TGTGCCAGCAGCGCCGGGACAGTAGACTACACCTTC. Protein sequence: CASSAGTVDYTF. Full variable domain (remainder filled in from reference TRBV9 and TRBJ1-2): DSGVTQTPKHLITATGQRVTLRCSPRSGDLSVYWYQQSLDQGLQFLIQYYNGEERAKGNILERFSAQQFPDLHSELNLSSLELGDSALYFCASSAGTVDYTFGSGTRLTVV.